A single sample is the source of the 30 T cell receptor beta chains below, sequenced in a study of blood T cell repertoires in COVID-19. Repertoires were generated with immunoSEQ multiplex PCR, while TCRdb's copy carries only in-frame clones and drops some. The sample comprises 260,000 or so clones, around 83% of which are singletons, and approximately 6% rests with the top ten. Sequenced: peripheral blood. The receptors here all came from an elderly man with acute or convalescent COVID-19.

This clone was seen once. The gene calls are TRBV30 and TRBJ1-2; weak D call: TRBD1 (6 bases). Trimming shortened V by 8 bases and J by 6 bases, and 16 bases separated the two germline ends. CDR1 is GTSNPN and CDR2 is SVGIG in the germline V gene (reference sequence). The CDR3 is made up of 12 amino acids. The CDR3 is CARTSNRDGYTF. In nucleotides, the CDR3 is TGTGCCCGAACTTCAAACAGGGATGGCTACACCTTC. The full variable domain, completed using reference TRBV30 and TRBJ1-2, is SQTIHQWPATLVQPVGSPLSLECTVEGTSNPNLYWYRQAAGRGLQLLFYSVGIGQISSEVPQNLSASRPQDRQFILSSKKLLLSDSGFYLCARTSNRDGYTFGSGTRLTVV.

J is TRBJ2-1 and V is TRBV2, with TRBD2 identical over 8 bases. The germline CDR1 and CDR2 sequences are SNHLY and FYNNEI. CDR3 length: 12 amino acids. V lost 5 bases to trimming and J lost 16 bases; unmatched junction nucleotides: 10. This chain's CDR3 is CASSTQAGVAFF. The CDR3 DNA reads as TGTGCCAGCAGTACCCAAGCGGGAGTTGCCTTCTTC.

The chain joins TRBV6-6 to TRBJ2-7; D gene uncertain. V lost 6 bases and J 0 bases, leaving 12 bases between the germline ends. The CDR3 extends over 14 amino acids. The V gene's germline CDR1 is MNHNY and CDR2 SVGAGI (reference sequence). Here the CDR3 reads CASRTTASSYEQYF. In DNA, the CDR3 is TGTGCCAGCAGAACCACTGCTAGCTCCTACGAGCAGTACTTC.

V gene TRBV21-1 combines with J gene TRBJ2-5; the table assigns TRBD1, which was not confirmed against the DNA. TRBV21-1 is shown as a pseudogene. The CDR3 has 13 residues. CDR3 residues: CASARQSQETQYF. The DNA for the CDR3 is TGTGCCAGCGCCAGGCAGAGTCAAGAGACCCAGTACTTC.

The chain uses TRBV30 and TRBJ2-1, with D possibly matching TRBD2 (7 bases). Germline loops: CDR1 GTSNPN, CDR2 SVGIG (reference sequence). This CDR3 comprises 15 residues. V lost 4 bases, J lost 7 bases, and 20 bases lay in between. CDR3 in DNA: TGTGCCTGGATTCCCTCGGGGGGCCCGGAGAATGAGCAGTTCTTC. As protein: CAWIPSGGPENEQFF.

The chain employs TRBV20-1 and TRBJ2-1; D possibly corresponds to TRBD2 (6 bases). The germline gives CDR1 DFQATT, CDR2 SNEGSKA (reference sequence). The CDR3 extends over 16 amino acids. V lost 3 bases to trimming and J lost 11 bases, with 26 bases between them. DNA of the CDR3: TGCAGTGCTAGTCTGACGACGGGAGCCTACAATCAGAAGCAGTTCTTC. As protein: CSASLTTGAYNQKQFF.

In this sample, this clone turned up a few times. The chain has TRBV3-1 (or the pseudogene TRBV3-2) and TRBJ1-2; the D is unclear. With 1 base removed from V and 7 bases from J, the gap between germline ends came to 13 bases. The CDR3 covers 14 residues. Germline V gene sequence: CDR1 LGHDT, CDR2 YNNKEL (reference sequence). The CDR3 region has the DNA TGTGCCAGCAGCCAAGGGGTTTGGGAGGTTGGCTACACCTTC. This encodes CASSQGVWEVGYTF.

The V and J genes are TRBV5-1 and TRBJ2-1; D possibly corresponds to TRBD2 (6 bases). V was cut by 4 bases and J by 2 bases, with 16 bases left in between. The CDR3 covers 16 residues. The germline V gene encodes CDR1 SGHRS and CDR2 YFSETQ. The CDR3 region has the DNA TGCGCCAGCAGCCCCGATGGAGGGAGACCCTACAATGAGCAGTTCTTC. It encodes CASSPDGGRPYNEQFF. Looking up the rest from reference TRBV5-1 and TRBJ2-1 gives the full variable domain: KAGVTQTPRYLIKTRGQQVTLSCSPISGHRSVSWYQQTPGQGLQFLFEYFSETQRNKGNFPGRFSGRQFSNSRSEMNVSTLELGDSALYLCASSPDGGRPYNEQFFGPGTRLTVL.

This clone was picked up one time. V usage is TRBV5-1 and J usage is TRBJ1-2; 9 bases fit TRBD1. The CDR3 contains 17 residues. J gave up 4 bases and V 0 bases, and 10 bases lay outside the gene matches. Germline V gene sequence: CDR1 SGHRS, CDR2 YFSETQ. In DNA, the CDR3 is TGCGCCAGCAGCTTGGGACTCGACAGGGGGTTAGGCTATGGCTACACCTTC. It translates to CASSLGLDRGLGYGYTF.

The V gene is TRBV11-2, the J gene TRBJ2-7, with 13 bases lining up with TRBD2. The germline V gene encodes CDR1 SGHAT and CDR2 FQNNGV. This CDR3 region has 13 residues. V gave up 3 bases and J gave up 7 bases; unmatched junction bases: 0. CDR3 nucleotide sequence: TGTGCCAGCAGCTTGGGACTAGCGGGGGAGCAGTACTTC. Its protein product is CASSLGLAGEQYF.

V usage is TRBV5-4 and J usage is TRBJ1-3; a possible D gene is TRBD1 (5 bases). Germline CDR1 is SGHNT and CDR2 is YYREEE (reference sequence). V was pared by 4 bases and J by 1 base, with 15 bases between. The CDR3 sequence is 16 residues long. The CDR3 region is CASSARGGYSGNTIYF. The CDR3 DNA reads as TGTGCCAGCAGCGCGCGCGGGGGGTATTCTGGAAACACCATATATTTT.

The chain links TRBV21-1 to TRBJ1-4; TRBD1 is the table's D call, not checked against the DNA. TRBV21-1 is a listed pseudogene. The CDR3 extends over 16 amino acids. CDR3 DNA: TGTGCCAGCAGCGCTGAGCCGGGACAGGGTAAGGAAAAACTGTTTTTT. This gives the protein CASSAEPGQGKEKLFF.

The chain carries TRBV7-3 and TRBJ2-5; D is unclear. CDR3 length: 13 amino acids. The ends were cut back, 2 bases at V and 1 base at J, with 5 bases in the middle. Germline V lookup: CDR1 SGHTA, CDR2 FQGTGA. Here the CDR3 DNA reads TGTGCCAGCAGCTTACCCGGCCAAGAGACCCAGTACTTC. This encodes CASSLPGQETQYF.

This clone was observed a handful of times. The chain couples TRBV9 to TRBJ1-1, with D perhaps matching TRBD1 (6 bases). The CDR3 has 15 residues. Trimming removed 0 bases at V and 2 bases at J, with 11 bases between. The V gene's germline CDR1 is SGDLS and CDR2 YYNGEE. DNA of the CDR3: TGTGCCAGCAGCGTAGGATCAGGGGCCAACACTGAAGCTTTCTTT. Encoded protein: CASSVGSGANTEAFF. The complete variable domain, with remaining parts taken from reference TRBV9 and TRBJ1-1, reads DSGVTQTPKHLITATGQRVTLRCSPRSGDLSVYWYQQSLDQGLQFLIQYYNGEERAKGNILERFSAQQFPDLHSELNLSSLELGDSALYFCASSVGSGANTEAFFGQGTRLTVV.

The chain joins TRBV7-2 to TRBJ2-2, with D hard to call. This CDR3 is built from 15 residues. V dropped 2 bases and J dropped 4 bases, with 11 bases sitting between them. Germline V gene data show CDR1 as SGHTA and CDR2 as FQGNSA. The CDR3 sequence: CASSLLLASTGELFF. Here the CDR3 DNA reads TGTGCCAGCAGCTTATTGTTAGCAAGCACCGGGGAGCTGTTTTTT.

J is TRBJ2-5 and V is TRBV27; no clear D. Germline loops: CDR1 MNHEY, CDR2 SMNVEV (reference sequence). This CDR3 has 16 amino acids. The ends were cut back, 2 bases at V and 0 bases at J, with 13 bases in the middle. The CDR3 coding sequence is TGTGCCAGCAGTTTAATGCAGGAAAGGTACCAAGAGACCCAGTACTTC. This sequence encodes CASSLMQERYQETQYF.

This chain connects TRBV18 to TRBJ2-7; tentative D call: TRBD1 (6 bases). Per germline, CDR1 KGHSH and CDR2 LQKENI. The CDR3 has 14 residues. The V gene lost 2 bases and the J gene lost 6 bases, with 14 bases spanning the gap. This CDR3 is CASSPNTGKVEQYF. The CDR3 DNA is TGTGCCAGCTCACCAAACACAGGGAAGGTCGAGCAGTACTTC.

The V call is TRBV5-1, the J call TRBJ2-5; 8 nucleotides align to TRBD1. CDR1 and CDR2 (germline): SGHRS, YFSETQ. With 6 bases clipped from V and 5 bases from J, the junction kept 9 bases outside the gene matches. This CDR3 has 14 amino acids. The CDR3 region is CASNSGQGVETQYF. The CDR3 bases are TGCGCCAGCAACTCAGGACAGGGTGTTGAGACCCAGTACTTC.

The chain has TRBV6-5 and TRBJ2-5, with 9 nucleotides matching TRBD1. The CDR3 extends over 15 amino acids. V was clipped by 7 bases and J by 4 bases; unmatched bases: 10. The germline gives CDR1 MNHEY, CDR2 SVGAGI. The CDR3 is CASKLTGGWLETQYF. CDR3 DNA sequence: TGTGCCAGCAAATTGACAGGGGGATGGTTAGAGACCCAGTACTTC.

J is TRBJ2-7 and V is TRBV28; 7 bases agree with TRBD2. The V and J ends lost 5 bases and 0 bases, in that order; junction bases with no gene match: 7. Germline CDR1 is MDHEN and CDR2 is SYDVKM. The CDR3 has 15 residues. CDR3 DNA: TGTGCCAGCAGTCCCCCCCGGGGGGTCTCCTACGAGCAGTACTTC. Its translation is CASSPPRGVSYEQYF.

V and J are TRBV29-1 and TRBJ2-1; a weak D match, TRBD1 (5 bases). Germline V gene lookup returns CDR1 SQVTM and CDR2 ANQGSEA. V lost 2 bases and J 7 bases, leaving 18 bases between the germline ends. The CDR3 contains 15 residues. CDR3 in DNA: TGCAGCGTTGAATCCCAGGGAACTATTGGTAATGAGCAGTTCTTC. Encoded protein: CSVESQGTIGNEQFF.

The J gene is TRBJ1-1, the V gene TRBV6-5; D perhaps matches TRBD1 (6 bases). V lost 11 bases, J lost 3 bases, and 16 bases lay in between. Germline V gene lookup returns CDR1 MNHEY and CDR2 SVGAGI. This CDR3 spans 13 amino acids. The CDR3 reads CASQGTRDTEAFF. CDR3 DNA: TGTGCCTCCCAGGGGACCCGGGACACTGAAGCTTTCTTT.

This clone was counted once. The V gene is TRBV6-5, the J gene TRBJ2-7; D remains unclear. Deletions cut 2 bases from V and 0 bases from J, with 11 bases between. Germline-derived CDR1 and CDR2 are MNHEY and SVGAGI. The CDR3 loop spans 15 amino acids. CDR3 region: CASSYQRRSSYEQYF. The CDR3 coding sequence is TGTGCCAGCAGTTACCAAAGGCGGAGCTCCTACGAGCAGTACTTC.

V gene TRBV10-2 combines with J gene TRBJ2-1; the match to TRBD2 covers 14 bases. The CDR3 sequence is 14 residues long. The germline gives CDR1 WSHSY, CDR2 SAAADI. V shed 8 bases, J shed 7 bases, and the junction held 4 bases outside the gene matches. The DNA of the CDR3 is TGCGCCAGCCGGACTAGCGGGAGGTCGAATGAGCAGTTCTTC. Encoded protein: CASRTSGRSNEQFF.

The V and J genes are TRBV7-9 and TRBJ2-5; 7 bases fit TRBD2. Per germline, CDR1 SEHNR and CDR2 FQNEAQ (reference sequence). V was pared by 5 bases and J by 4 bases, with 7 bases of the junction left unmatched. The CDR3 runs to 14 residues. CDR3 sequence (DNA): TGTGCCAGCAGCGCAGCGGGGCGGGTAGAGACCCAGTACTTC. Its translation is CASSAAGRVETQYF.

The J gene is TRBJ2-7, the V gene TRBV9, with 13 bases identical to TRBD2. J gave up 4 bases and V 0 bases, and 4 bases lay outside the gene matches. CDR1 and CDR2 from the germline V gene are SGDLS and YYNGEE. The CDR3 consists of 16 residues. The CDR3 bases are TGTGCCAGCAGCGTAGGAGGGACTAGCGGGACATACGAGCAGTACTTC. Translation: CASSVGGTSGTYEQYF.

This chain links TRBV5-8 with TRBJ1-2; TRBD1 matches at 7 bases. This CDR3 is built from 14 residues. Germline loops: CDR1 SGHTS, CDR2 YDEGEE. V dropped 0 bases and J dropped 8; count of bases not matched to a gene: 7. CDR3 sequence: CASSLANRGGGYTF. In DNA, the CDR3 is TGTGCCAGCAGCTTGGCCAACAGGGGCGGCGGCTACACCTTC.

This rearrangement joins TRBV10-1 to TRBJ2-3, with D perhaps matching TRBD2 (6 bases). Germline assignment: CDR1 WNHNN and CDR2 SYGVQD (reference sequence). The CDR3 sequence is 13 residues long. The V and J ends lost 4 bases and 6 bases respectively, with 11 bases between them. CDR3 coding DNA: TGCGCCAGCAGTGCAGTGGCGGGGGATACGCAGTATTTT. It codes for CASSAVAGDTQYF.

The gene calls are TRBV24-1 and TRBJ2-3, with TRBD2 matching over 10 bases. In germline, CDR1 is KGHDR, CDR2 SFDVKD. The V segment lost 5 bases and the J segment 3 bases; nucleotides outside the gene matches: 1. The CDR3 consists of 14 residues. The CDR3 DNA follows: TGTGCCACCAGTGCTAGCGGGGGAACAGATACGCAGTATTTT. Translation gives CATSASGGTDTQYF.

The V and J genes are TRBV6-1 and TRBJ2-2; 10 bases are shared with TRBD1. The CDR3 consists of 16 residues. Looked up from germline, CDR1 is MNHNS and CDR2 is SASEGT. With V trimmed by 4 bases and J by 7 bases, 9 bases remained unmatched. The CDR3 loop is CASSGKRQGADGELFF. The DNA of the CDR3 is TGTGCCAGCAGTGGAAAGAGACAGGGGGCGGACGGGGAGCTGTTTTTT.